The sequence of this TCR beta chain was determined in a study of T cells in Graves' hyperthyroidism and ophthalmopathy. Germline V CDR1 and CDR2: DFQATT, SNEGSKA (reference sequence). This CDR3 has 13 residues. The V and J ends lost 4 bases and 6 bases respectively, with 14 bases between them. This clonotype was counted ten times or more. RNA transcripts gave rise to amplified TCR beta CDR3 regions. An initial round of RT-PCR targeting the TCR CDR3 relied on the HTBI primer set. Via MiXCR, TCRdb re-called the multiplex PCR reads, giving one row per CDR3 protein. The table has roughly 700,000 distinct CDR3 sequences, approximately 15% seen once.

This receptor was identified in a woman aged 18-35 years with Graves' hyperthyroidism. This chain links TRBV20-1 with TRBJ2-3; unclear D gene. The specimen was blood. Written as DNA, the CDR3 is TGCAGTGCTATATCTAGAGTCGCGGATACGCAGTATTTT. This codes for CSAISRVADTQYF.